Below, one T cell receptor beta chain is given with its context. The CDR3 is 16 amino acids. Germline V gene sequence: CDR1 LGHDT, CDR2 YNNKEL (reference sequence). J lost 6 bases, V lost 1 base, and 5 bases had no gene match. This entry belongs to a study of blood T cell repertoires in COVID-19. In the original processing: Researchers report that nucleated cell counts were estimated from reference gene primer amplification. Method: immunoSEQ multiplex PCR; TCRdb's copy keeps in-frame clones and lacks some. The V and J calls and the clone size are those of that table, but D and trimming were determined from the DNA. This sample carries roughly 290,000 clones, about 91% of them seen once, and the ten largest clones take roughly an eighth.

The origin of this receptor is a woman in her sixties with acute or convalescent COVID-19. The rearrangement links TRBV3-1 (or the pseudogene TRBV3-2) to TRBJ2-1, with 11 bases aligning to TRBD2. Sequenced input: peripheral blood. CDR3 in amino acids: CASSQGLAGLGNEQFF. The DNA of the CDR3 is TGTGCCAGCAGCCAAGGACTAGCGGGGCTTGGCAATGAGCAGTTCTTC.